The source of this T cell receptor (beta chain) is a study of T-cell reconstitution after alpha-beta-depleted transplantation in children. Findings and limits, study-wide: Once a year had passed after transplant, T-cell counts and diversity came mostly from newly produced T cells. Reportedly, roughly two months post-transplant, alpha-beta T cells arose from several hundred expanded graft clones. Surviving recipient T cells and thymic progenitors produced the high day-60 TCRbeta diversity seen in some patients.

On this clonotype: Its antigen is unidentified.

As it was prepared, the TCRbeta library received unique molecular identifiers. MiXCR, run by TCRdb on the PCR reads, gives a single entry per CDR3 protein. There are roughly 250,000 distinct CDR3 sequences in the sample; 7.5% to 9.5% occur only once, and less than 8% lies in the top ten. This CDR3 region has 15 residues. The germline V gene has CDR1 SGHTA and CDR2 FQGNSA. V lost 0 bases to trimming and J lost 6 bases, with 13 bases between them. V is TRBV7-2 and J is TRBJ2-3, with D perhaps matching TRBD2 (5 bases). The starting material was PBMCs, mostly from graft donor cells, obtained 180 days after TCRalphabeta/CD19-depleted stem cell transplant. The clonotype originates from a male patient aged 10 to 17 who had a stem cell transplant for acute lymphoblastic leukemia, so the T cells may come from the graft donor. Here the CDR3 DNA reads TGTGCCAGCAGCTTAGCGAGACTACCCAGGGATACGCAGTATTTT. This translates into CASSLARLPRDTQYF.